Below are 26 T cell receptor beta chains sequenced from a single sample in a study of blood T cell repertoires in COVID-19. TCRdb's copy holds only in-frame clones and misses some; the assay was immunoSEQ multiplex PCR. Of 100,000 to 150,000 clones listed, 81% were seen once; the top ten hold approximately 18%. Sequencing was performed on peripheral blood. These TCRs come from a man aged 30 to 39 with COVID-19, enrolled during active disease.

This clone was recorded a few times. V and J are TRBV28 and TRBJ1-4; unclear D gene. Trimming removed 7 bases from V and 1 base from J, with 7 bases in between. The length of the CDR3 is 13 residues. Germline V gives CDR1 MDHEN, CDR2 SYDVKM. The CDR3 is CASMGETNEKLFF. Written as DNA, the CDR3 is TGTGCCAGCATGGGAGAAACTAATGAAAAACTGTTTTTT.

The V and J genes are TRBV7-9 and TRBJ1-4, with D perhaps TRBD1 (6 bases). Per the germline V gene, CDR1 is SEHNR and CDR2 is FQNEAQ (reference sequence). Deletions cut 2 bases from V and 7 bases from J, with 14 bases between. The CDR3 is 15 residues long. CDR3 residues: CASSLTGGRSEKLFF. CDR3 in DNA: TGTGCCAGCAGCTTAACTGGGGGCAGGAGTGAAAAACTGTTTTTT.

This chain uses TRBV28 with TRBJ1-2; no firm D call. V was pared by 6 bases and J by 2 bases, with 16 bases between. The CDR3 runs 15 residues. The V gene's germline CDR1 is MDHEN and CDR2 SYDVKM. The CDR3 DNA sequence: TGTGCCAGCAGCCCTACTAGTCACGGAAACTATGGCTACACCTTC. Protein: CASSPTSHGNYGYTF.

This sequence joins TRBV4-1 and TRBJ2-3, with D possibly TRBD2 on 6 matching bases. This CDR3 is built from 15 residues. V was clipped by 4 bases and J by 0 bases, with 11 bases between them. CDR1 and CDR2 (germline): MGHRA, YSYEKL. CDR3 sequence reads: CASSPDGGSTDTQYF. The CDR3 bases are TGCGCCAGCAGCCCAGACGGGGGTAGCACAGATACGCAGTATTTT.

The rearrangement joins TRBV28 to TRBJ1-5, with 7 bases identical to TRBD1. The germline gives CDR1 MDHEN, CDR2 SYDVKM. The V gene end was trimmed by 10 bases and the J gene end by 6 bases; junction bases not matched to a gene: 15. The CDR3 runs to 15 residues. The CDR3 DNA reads TGTGCCACCAAGCTGGCTACAGGGGTTCCTCAGCCCCAGCATTTT. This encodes CATKLATGVPQPQHF.

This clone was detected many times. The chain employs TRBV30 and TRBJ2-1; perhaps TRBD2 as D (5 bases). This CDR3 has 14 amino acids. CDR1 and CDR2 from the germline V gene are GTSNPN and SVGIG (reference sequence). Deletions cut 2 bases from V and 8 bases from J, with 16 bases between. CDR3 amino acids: CAWSRRPIYDEQFF. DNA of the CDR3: TGTGCCTGGAGTAGGAGGCCCATTTACGATGAGCAGTTCTTC.

Here the CDR3 DNA reads TGTGCCAGCAGCTTAGGGGGAAGGGGCACGAACACTGAAGCTTTCTTT. Translating gives CASSLGGRGTNTEAFF. The chain is built from TRBV7-9 and TRBJ1-1; a weak D match, TRBD1 (5 bases). The germline V gene encodes CDR1 SEHNR and CDR2 FQNEAQ (reference sequence). The length of the CDR3 is 16 residues. Trimming stripped 1 base from V and 1 base from J, with 13 bases between.

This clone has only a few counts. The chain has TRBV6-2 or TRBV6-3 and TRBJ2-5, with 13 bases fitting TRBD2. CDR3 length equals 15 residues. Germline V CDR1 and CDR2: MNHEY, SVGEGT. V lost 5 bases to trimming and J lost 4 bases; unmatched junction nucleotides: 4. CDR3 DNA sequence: TGTGCCAGCAGTCTGACTAGCGGGGGGTCAGAGACCCAGTACTTC. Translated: CASSLTSGGSETQYF.

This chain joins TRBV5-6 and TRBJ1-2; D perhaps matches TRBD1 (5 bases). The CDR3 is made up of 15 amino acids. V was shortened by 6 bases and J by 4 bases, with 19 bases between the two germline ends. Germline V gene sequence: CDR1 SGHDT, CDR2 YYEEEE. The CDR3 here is CASTPLDRIGYGYTF. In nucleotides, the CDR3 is TGTGCCAGCACCCCCCTCGACAGAATAGGCTATGGCTACACCTTC.

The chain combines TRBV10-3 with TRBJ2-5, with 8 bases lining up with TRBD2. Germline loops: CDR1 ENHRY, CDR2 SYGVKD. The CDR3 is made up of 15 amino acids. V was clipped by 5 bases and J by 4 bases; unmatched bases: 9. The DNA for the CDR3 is TGTGCCATCAGTCCGGGAGGGCCCGGAGGAGAGACCCAGTACTTC. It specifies CAISPGGPGGETQYF.

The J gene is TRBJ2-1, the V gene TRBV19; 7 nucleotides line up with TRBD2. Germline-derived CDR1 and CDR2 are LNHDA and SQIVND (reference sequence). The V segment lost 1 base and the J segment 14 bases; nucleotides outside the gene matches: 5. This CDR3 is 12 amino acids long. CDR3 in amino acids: CASSIGDRGEFF. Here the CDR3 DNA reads TGTGCCAGTAGTATAGGGGACCGGGGGGAGTTCTTC.

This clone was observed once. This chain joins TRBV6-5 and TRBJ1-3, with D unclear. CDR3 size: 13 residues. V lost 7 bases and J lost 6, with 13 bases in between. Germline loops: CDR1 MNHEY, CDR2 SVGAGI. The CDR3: CASNTGEVNTIYF. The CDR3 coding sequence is TGTGCCAGCAACACCGGGGAGGTAAACACCATATATTTT.

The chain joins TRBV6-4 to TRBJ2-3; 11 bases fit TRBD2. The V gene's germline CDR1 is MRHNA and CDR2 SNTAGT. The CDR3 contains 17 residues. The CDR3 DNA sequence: TGTGTTCAGCGATCGGTAGCGGGAGGGCCATGCACAGATACGCAGTATTTT. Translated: CVQRSVAGGPCTDTQYF.

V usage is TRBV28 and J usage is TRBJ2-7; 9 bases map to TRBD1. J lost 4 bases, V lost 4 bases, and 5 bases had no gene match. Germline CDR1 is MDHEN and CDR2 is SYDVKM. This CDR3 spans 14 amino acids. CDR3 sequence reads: CASSWTGVGYEQYF. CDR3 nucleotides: TGTGCCAGCAGTTGGACAGGGGTAGGTTACGAGCAGTACTTC.

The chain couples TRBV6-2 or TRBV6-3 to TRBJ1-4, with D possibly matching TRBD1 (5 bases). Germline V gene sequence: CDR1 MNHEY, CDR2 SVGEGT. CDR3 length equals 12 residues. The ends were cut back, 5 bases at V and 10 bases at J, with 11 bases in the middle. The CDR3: CASSGTEGKLFF. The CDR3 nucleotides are TGTGCCAGCAGTGGGACGGAGGGAAAACTGTTTTTT.

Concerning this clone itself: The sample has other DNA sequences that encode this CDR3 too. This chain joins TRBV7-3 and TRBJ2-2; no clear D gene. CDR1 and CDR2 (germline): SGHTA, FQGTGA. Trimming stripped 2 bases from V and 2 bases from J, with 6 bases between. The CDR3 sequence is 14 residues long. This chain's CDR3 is CASSLSYNTGELFF. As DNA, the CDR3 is TGTGCCAGCAGCTTATCCTACAACACCGGGGAGCTGTTTTTT.

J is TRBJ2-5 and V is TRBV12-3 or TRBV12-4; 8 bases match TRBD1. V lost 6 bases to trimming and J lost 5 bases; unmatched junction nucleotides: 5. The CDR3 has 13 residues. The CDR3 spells CASSRTGTETQYF. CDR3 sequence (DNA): TGTGCCAGCAGCCGGACAGGGACGGAGACCCAGTACTTC.

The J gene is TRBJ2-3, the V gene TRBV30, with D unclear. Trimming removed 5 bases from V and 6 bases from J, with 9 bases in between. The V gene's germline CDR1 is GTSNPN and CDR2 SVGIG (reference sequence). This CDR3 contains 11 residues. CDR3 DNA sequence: TGTGCCTGGGGGTCAGGCGATACGCAGTATTTT. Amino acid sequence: CAWGSGDTQYF.

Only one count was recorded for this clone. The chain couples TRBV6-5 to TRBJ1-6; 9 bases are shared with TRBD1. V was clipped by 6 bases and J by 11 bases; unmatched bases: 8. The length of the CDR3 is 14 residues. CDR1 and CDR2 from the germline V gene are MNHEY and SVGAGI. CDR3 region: CASRTGTGWPPLHF. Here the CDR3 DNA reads TGTGCCAGCAGAACCGGGACAGGGTGGCCACCCCTCCACTTT.

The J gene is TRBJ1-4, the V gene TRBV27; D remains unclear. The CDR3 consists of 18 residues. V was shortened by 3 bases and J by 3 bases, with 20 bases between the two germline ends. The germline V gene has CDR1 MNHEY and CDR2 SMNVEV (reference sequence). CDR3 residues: CASSFIVEGSGANEKLFF. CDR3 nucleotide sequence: TGTGCCAGCAGTTTTATAGTGGAGGGATCTGGGGCTAATGAAAAACTGTTTTTT.

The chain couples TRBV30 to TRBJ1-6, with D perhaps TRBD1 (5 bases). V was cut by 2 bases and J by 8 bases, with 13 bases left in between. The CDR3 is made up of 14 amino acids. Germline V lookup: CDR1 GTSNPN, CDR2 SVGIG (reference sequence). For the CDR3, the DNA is TGTGCCTGGAGTAAAGGGCAGGGCTATTCACCCCTCCACTTT. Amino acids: CAWSKGQGYSPLHF.

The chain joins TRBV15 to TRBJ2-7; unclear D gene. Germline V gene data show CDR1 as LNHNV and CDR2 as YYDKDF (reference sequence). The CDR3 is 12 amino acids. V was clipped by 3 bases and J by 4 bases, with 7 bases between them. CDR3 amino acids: CATSSYLYEQYF. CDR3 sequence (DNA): TGTGCCACCAGCAGCTATCTGTACGAGCAGTACTTC.

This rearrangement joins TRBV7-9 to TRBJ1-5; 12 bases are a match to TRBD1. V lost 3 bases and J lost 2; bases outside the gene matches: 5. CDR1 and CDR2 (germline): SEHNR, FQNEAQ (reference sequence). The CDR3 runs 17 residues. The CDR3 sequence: CASSFSRDRGRNQPQHF. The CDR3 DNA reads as TGTGCCAGCAGCTTCTCCCGGGACAGGGGGCGCAATCAGCCCCAGCATTTT.

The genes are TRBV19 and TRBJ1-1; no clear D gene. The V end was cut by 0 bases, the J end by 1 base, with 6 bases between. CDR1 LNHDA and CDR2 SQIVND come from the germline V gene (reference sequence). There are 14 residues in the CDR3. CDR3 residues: CASSIETANTEAFF. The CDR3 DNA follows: TGTGCCAGTAGTATAGAAACAGCGAACACTGAAGCTTTCTTT. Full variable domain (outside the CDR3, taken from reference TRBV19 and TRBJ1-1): DGGITQSPKYLFRKEGQNVTLSCEQNLNHDAMYWYRQDPGQGLRLIYYSQIVNDFQKGDIAEGYSVSREKKESFPLTVTSAQKNPTAFYLCASSIETANTEAFFGQGTRLTVV.

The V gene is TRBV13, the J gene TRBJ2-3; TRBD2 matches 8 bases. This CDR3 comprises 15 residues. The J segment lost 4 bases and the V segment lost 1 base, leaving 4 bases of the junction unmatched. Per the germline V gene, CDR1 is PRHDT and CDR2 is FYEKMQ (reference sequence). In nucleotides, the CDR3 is TGTGCCAGCAGCTTAGCGGGAGGGGGAGCAGATACGCAGTATTTT. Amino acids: CASSLAGGGADTQYF.

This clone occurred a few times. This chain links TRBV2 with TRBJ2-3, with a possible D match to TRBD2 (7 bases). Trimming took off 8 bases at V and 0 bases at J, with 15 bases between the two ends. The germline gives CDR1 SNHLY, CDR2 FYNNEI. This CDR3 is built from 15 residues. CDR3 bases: TGTGCCAGCGGGGGGGCTAAGCGTAGCACAGATACGCAGTATTTT. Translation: CASGGAKRSTDTQYF.